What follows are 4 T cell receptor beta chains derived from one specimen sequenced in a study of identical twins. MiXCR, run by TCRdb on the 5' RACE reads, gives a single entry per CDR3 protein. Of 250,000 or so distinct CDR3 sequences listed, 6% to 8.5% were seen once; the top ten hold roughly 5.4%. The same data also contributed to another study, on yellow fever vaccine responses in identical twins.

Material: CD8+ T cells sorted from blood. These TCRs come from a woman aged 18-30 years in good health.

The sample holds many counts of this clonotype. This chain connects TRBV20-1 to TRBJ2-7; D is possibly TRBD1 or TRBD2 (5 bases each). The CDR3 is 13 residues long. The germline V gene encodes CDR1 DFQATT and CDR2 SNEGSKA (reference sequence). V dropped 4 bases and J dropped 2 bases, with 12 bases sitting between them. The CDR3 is CSATEGEPYEQYF. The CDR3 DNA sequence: TGCAGTGCTACCGAAGGGGAGCCCTACGAGCAGTACTTC.

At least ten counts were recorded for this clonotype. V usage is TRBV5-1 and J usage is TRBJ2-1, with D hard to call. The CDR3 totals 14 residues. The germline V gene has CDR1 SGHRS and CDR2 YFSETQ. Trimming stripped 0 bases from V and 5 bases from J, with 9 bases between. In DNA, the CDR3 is TGCGCCAGCAGCTTGGAGGGCCCTGACAATGAGCAGTTCTTC. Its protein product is CASSLEGPDNEQFF.

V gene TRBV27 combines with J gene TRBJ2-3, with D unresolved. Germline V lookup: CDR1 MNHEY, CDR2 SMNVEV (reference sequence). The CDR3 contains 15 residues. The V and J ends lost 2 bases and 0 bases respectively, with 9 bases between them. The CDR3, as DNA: TGTGCCAGCAGTTTACGGAAGTATAGCACAGATACGCAGTATTTT. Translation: CASSLRKYSTDTQYF.

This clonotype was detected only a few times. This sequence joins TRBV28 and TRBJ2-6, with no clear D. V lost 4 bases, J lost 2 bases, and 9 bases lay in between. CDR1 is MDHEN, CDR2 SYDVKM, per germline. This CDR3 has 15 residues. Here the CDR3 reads CASSWKVTGANVLTF. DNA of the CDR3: TGTGCCAGCAGTTGGAAGGTAACTGGGGCCAACGTCCTGACTTTC.